This T cell receptor beta chain was recovered during a study of identical twins. Regarding the study as a whole: Rather than following the same donors, the conclusions depended on cross-sectional statistical analysis.

Trimming left V 5 bases short and J 3 bases short, with 11 bases between. Looked up from germline, CDR1 is SQVTM and CDR2 is ANQGSEA. This CDR3 comprises 13 residues. As regards this clonotype: The antigen remains unidentified.

TCRdb used MiXCR to reprocess the 5' RACE reads, holding one entry per CDR3 protein. The profile covers 650,000 to 750,000 distinct CDR3 sequences, with about 20% appearing a single time and more than 4% taken by the ten largest. These records were also assigned to another study, of T cells expressing NK-cell markers.

V and J are TRBV29-1 and TRBJ2-1; D gene ambiguous. The receptor was derived from a woman under 30 in good health. The sample was PBMCs. The CDR3 DNA reads as TGCAGCGTTACCACGGACGACTACAATGAGCAGTTCTTC. Residues: CSVTTDDYNEQFF.